This TCR beta chain was sequenced for a study of vaccination effects on CD4 cells after COVID-19 (dated by TCRdb to between 2022 and 2023). Looking at the study overall: In the ViraFEST assay, PBMC were stimulated with viral peptide pools, and TCR sequencing was then used to find antigen-specific CD4+ T cell clonotypes based on their expansion. Altogether, roughly 10 COVID-19 convalescent patients and a handful of SARS-CoV-2-naive healthy vaccine recipients made up the full study. Cultures from other donors in the study were sequenced using the Oncomine TCR Beta short-read assay on an Illumina iSeq 100. Each participant got two doses of an mRNA SARS-CoV-2 vaccine, either BNT162b2 or mRNA-1273. SARS-CoV-2 spike-specific CD4+ TCR repertoires were compared before and after mRNA vaccination in COVID-19 convalescent patients and in infection-naive vaccine recipients. Each well held 1.5 million to 2.5 million PBMC cultured in IMDM containing approximately 5% human AB serum, 8 to 10 IU/ml IL-2 and gentamicin, along with about 9.5 ug/ml peptides. What the authors observed across the whole study: Among healthy vaccine recipients, nearly all vaccine-induced clones were SARS-CoV-2 mono-reactive, and just 1 of 255 was cross-reactive with common cold coronaviruses. Both infection-induced and vaccine-induced clones contracted markedly at late post-vaccination timepoints, which is consistent with waning T cell responses. The study was limited by a small number of convalescent patients, and early post-infection timepoints were lacking.

After about 10 days of culture, CD4+ T cells were isolated with the EasySep CD4+ T cell isolation kit. The absence of prior SARS-CoV-2 infection in healthy vaccine recipients was confirmed by negative nucleocapsid antibodies before and after vaccination. On days 3 and 7, half of the culture medium was replaced with fresh IL-2-containing medium. Unless noted otherwise, every peptide stimulation condition was grown in triplicate wells. PBMC were separated from whole blood using Ficoll-Paque Plus gradient centrifugation and were then either cryopreserved at -140C or used fresh. The QIAamp micro DNA kit was used to extract genomic DNA from the cultured CD4+ T cells. The library was made by the immunoSEQ multiplex PCR assay. TCR beta CDR3 sequencing was performed on DNA from the cultured, isolated CD4+ T cells. Regarding the original processing steps: Non-productive TCR sequences were removed and reads were trimmed to the CDR3 region, keeping CDR3s of at least 7 amino acids. Antigen-specific clonotypes were identified using the MANAFEST web app by comparison of expansion in peptide wells against reference cultures. Positive clones required FDR<0.05 expansion versus reference and all other wells, odds ratio above 5, and frequency above 0.1% in two replicate wells. A clonotype was defined as cross-reactive if the clonotype was significantly expanded both in SARS-CoV-2 spike wells and in at least one common cold coronavirus spike condition. CDR3 similarity was assessed by Levenshtein distance using the stringdist R package, and unrooted trees were constructed with ape in R 3.6.1. As stored in TCRdb, this immuneACCESS dataset retains in-frame rearrangements with V and J assigned. A fraction of the clones does not appear; measured against another copy, unresolved V genes explain less than half of the discrepancy, and the remainder lacks a known reason. V and J calls and clone size come straight from that table; D and trimming were deduced from the DNA. In all, the sample holds about 58,000 clones, and 60% to 85% of those were seen once. Under 3.5% of the sample is in the top ten clones.

As to this clone: Its antigen remains unidentified. Nothing much larger sits one base from this clone, and base qualities are not available.

Its CDR3 holds 16 amino acids, cysteine through valine. Only CDR3 DNA is held: 48 bases, read in frame from base 1. V loses 2 bases of germline sequence and J loses 0 bases, and the interval between the two ends is 14 bases. The germline V gene sets CDR1 to MNHNS and CDR2 to SASEGT. This sequence originates from a human donor who received a COVID-19 vaccine. The sequence is built from TRBV6-1 and TRBJ2-7; the D gene assignment is ambiguous. This specimen was CD4+ T cells from PBMCs cultured without peptide, taken before COVID-19 vaccination. The nucleotide sequence reads TGTGCCAGCAGTGAACTATTTGGACGTAACTCCTACGAGCAGTACGTC. The encoded protein is CASSELFGRNSYEQYV.